The present entry profiles one TCR beta chain with its context. Trimming removed 0 bases from V and 4 bases from J; junction bases left unmatched: 9. Germline CDR1 and CDR2: LGHNA and YNFKEQ. CDR3 length: 20 amino acids. This sample was taken from a study of control samples from healthy donors and cancer patients. Libraries were prepared by immunoSEQ multiplex PCR; TCRdb keeps only in-frame clonotypes and omits some of them. Among about 150,000 clones, around 95% were seen once, and the ten largest hold 7.5% to 8.5%. This sequence joins TRBV4-2 and TRBJ2-2, with 15 bases identical to TRBD2. This clonotype was sampled from a woman in her forties in good health. The sample was blood. The CDR3 bases are TGTGCCAGCAGCCAAGAAGGAGGACTAGCGGGGGGGCGGACCACCGGGGAGCTGTTTTTT. Its protein product is CASSQEGGLAGGRTTGELFF.